This T cell receptor (beta chain) was captured by sequencing in a study of shared clonotypes between healthy human individuals. Naive CD8 cells lacked CD45RO, underwent positive selection for CCR7 and left out terminally differentiated effector memory CD45RA+ cells. The CDR3 runs 17 residues. Germline CDR1 SEHNR, CDR2 FQNEAQ (reference sequence). The trim removed 3 bases at V and 0 bases at J, leaving 9 bases unmatched. TCRdb's table, derived via immunoSEQ multiplex PCR, lists solely in-frame clones and lacks some. The sample has about 2.1 million clones, roughly 95% seen once; the top ten hold less than 2%.

The TCR was taken from a man between 18 and 29 years old in good health. Some clones in this sample may be carry-over from other donors' samples. Sequenced material: naive CD8+ T cells from PBMCs. The chain employs TRBV7-9 and TRBJ1-2; 8 bases match TRBD1. This CDR3 is CASSLTGQEKSNYGYTF. The CDR3 nucleotides are TGTGCCAGCAGCTTGACGGGACAGGAGAAATCTAACTATGGCTACACCTTC.